These 14 T cell receptor beta chains originate from one sample sequenced in a study of blood T cell repertoires in COVID-19. Only in-frame clones appear in the TCRdb table, and some are missing; sequencing was by immunoSEQ multiplex PCR. The repertoire holds more than 200,000 clones, 80% to 85% seen once, with about 4.4% in the top ten. Material: peripheral blood. The source is a middle-aged man with active or convalescent COVID-19.

V is TRBV7-2 and J is TRBJ1-3; D not certain. Germline values: CDR1 SGHTA, CDR2 FQGNSA. The V end lost 5 bases, the J end lost 0 bases, and 8 bases lay between the germline ends. The CDR3 is made up of 14 amino acids. CDR3 bases: TGTGCCAGCAGCCTAGGGCCCTCTGGAAACACCATATATTTT. It codes for CASSLGPSGNTIYF.

The gene calls are TRBV29-1 and TRBJ1-4; D unclear. Trimming left V 3 bases short and J 8 bases short, with 10 bases between. The CDR3 spans 12 residues. Germline lookup yields CDR1 SQVTM and CDR2 ANQGSEA. CDR3 coding DNA: TGCAGCGTTGAGGCGGGAGGGGAAAAACTGTTTTTT. This gives the protein CSVEAGGEKLFF.

This clone was counted a few times. This chain links TRBV5-4 with TRBJ1-2; D might be TRBD1 (6 bases). This CDR3 spans 15 amino acids. Germline V CDR1 and CDR2: SGHNT, YYREEE (reference sequence). Trimming stripped 0 bases from V and 8 bases from J, with 17 bases between. DNA of the CDR3: TGTGCCAGCAGCTTGGAAGAAACAGGGTTGTTAGGCTACACCTTC. Translating gives CASSLEETGLLGYTF.

In its sample, this clone was seen a few times. The chain recombines TRBV15 with TRBJ2-7; D unclear. Per the germline V gene, CDR1 is LNHNV and CDR2 is YYDKDF (reference sequence). Trimming removed 1 base from V and 2 bases from J, with 6 bases in between. The CDR3 contains 13 residues. In DNA, the CDR3 is TGTGCCACCAGCAGAGTGAGCCCCTACGAGCAGTACTTC. It encodes CATSRVSPYEQYF.

V is TRBV5-5 and J is TRBJ1-6; a possible D gene is TRBD1 (6 bases). Deletions cut 4 bases from V and 0 bases from J, with 14 bases between. The CDR3 extends over 17 amino acids. Germline lookup yields CDR1 SGHKS and CDR2 YYEKEE (reference sequence). For the CDR3, the DNA is TGTGCCAGCAGCATCGAGGGGGGGGGCTCCTATAATTCACCCCTCCACTTT. This translates into CASSIEGGGSYNSPLHF.

V and J are TRBV19 and TRBJ1-5; 7 nucleotides agree with TRBD1. CDR1 LNHDA and CDR2 SQIVND come from the germline V gene (reference sequence). V trimming: 4 bases; J trimming: 7 bases; junction bases outside the gene matches: 7. The CDR3 totals 14 residues. This chain's CDR3 is CASSTTGAQQPQHF. The CDR3 DNA is TGTGCCAGTAGTACTACAGGGGCCCAGCAGCCCCAGCATTTT.

This rearrangement joins TRBV30 to TRBJ2-1; 10 positions match TRBD2. Germline loops: CDR1 GTSNPN, CDR2 SVGIG (reference sequence). The CDR3 runs to 15 residues. The J segment lost 0 bases and the V segment lost 7 bases, leaving 6 bases of the junction unmatched. The CDR3 is CASSSGRSSYNEQFF. CDR3 nucleotide sequence: TGTGCCTCATCTAGCGGGAGAAGCTCCTACAATGAGCAGTTCTTC.

V usage is TRBV23-1 and J usage is TRBJ2-3; 10 bases align to TRBD2. TRBV23-1 is noted as an ORF with a role that remains uncertain. Germline trimming cut 3 bases from V and 3 bases from J; bases unmatched to any gene: 9. The CDR3 runs 17 residues. The CDR3, as DNA: TGCGCCAGCAGTCACTGGACAAGCGGGGGGGCGACAGATACGCAGTATTTT. The encoded protein is CASSHWTSGGATDTQYF.

The CDR3 here is CASSSPWTGDYGYTF. Written as DNA, the CDR3 is TGTGCCAGCAGCTCCCCTTGGACAGGAGATTATGGCTACACCTTC. This chain connects TRBV5-6 to TRBJ1-2; 7 bases agree with TRBD1. The CDR3 has 15 amino acids. Trimming at V came to 3 bases and at J to 5 bases, leaving 10 bases not matched to a gene. The germline V gene encodes CDR1 SGHDT and CDR2 YYEEEE.

This rearrangement joins TRBV7-8 to TRBJ2-1; 13 bases align to TRBD2. V dropped 6 bases and J dropped 8; count of bases not matched to a gene: 4. The germline V gene encodes CDR1 SGHVS and CDR2 FQNEAQ. The CDR3 has 14 amino acids. CDR3 residues: CASRLAGGMDEQFF. The CDR3 bases are TGTGCCAGCAGACTAGCGGGGGGGATGGATGAGCAGTTCTTC.

This clone is classed as medium-sized (0.01 to 0.1%). The chain links TRBV5-5 to TRBJ1-1, with 8 bases aligning to TRBD1. The V and J ends lost 4 bases and 1 base, in that order; junction bases with no gene match: 6. This CDR3 is 15 amino acids long. CDR1 and CDR2 from the germline V gene are SGHKS and YYEKEE (reference sequence). CDR3 DNA: TGTGCCAGCAGCCAGGGGGCTGGGGGGAACACTGAAGCTTTCTTT. Protein sequence: CASSQGAGGNTEAFF.

The V call is TRBV5-6, the J call TRBJ2-5; 7 nucleotides match TRBD1. V gave up 4 bases and J gave up 10 bases; unmatched junction bases: 10. There are 13 residues in the CDR3. Germline assignment: CDR1 SGHDT and CDR2 YYEEEE. The CDR3 nucleotides are TGTGCCAGCAGCCGGGACAGCGACGGGATCCAGTACTTC. Translation gives CASSRDSDGIQYF.

J is TRBJ1-6 and V is TRBV28; TRBD1 is a possible D gene (5 bases). CDR3 size: 14 residues. Trimming stripped 6 bases from V and 7 bases from J, with 13 bases between. CDR1 and CDR2 from the germline V gene are MDHEN and SYDVKM. DNA of the CDR3: TGTGCCAGCAGGGATCCCCCAGGGAATTCACCCCTCCACTTT. Translating it yields CASRDPPGNSPLHF.

This clone was counted once. The chain has TRBV5-1 and TRBJ2-7; possibly TRBD1 for D (5 bases). The CDR3 totals 15 residues. The V end was cut by 0 bases, the J end by 5 bases, with 15 bases between. Germline V gene lookup returns CDR1 SGHRS and CDR2 YFSETQ. The CDR3 reads CASSLEVGVSHEQYF. The CDR3 DNA reads as TGCGCCAGCAGCTTGGAGGTAGGGGTGAGTCACGAGCAGTACTTC.